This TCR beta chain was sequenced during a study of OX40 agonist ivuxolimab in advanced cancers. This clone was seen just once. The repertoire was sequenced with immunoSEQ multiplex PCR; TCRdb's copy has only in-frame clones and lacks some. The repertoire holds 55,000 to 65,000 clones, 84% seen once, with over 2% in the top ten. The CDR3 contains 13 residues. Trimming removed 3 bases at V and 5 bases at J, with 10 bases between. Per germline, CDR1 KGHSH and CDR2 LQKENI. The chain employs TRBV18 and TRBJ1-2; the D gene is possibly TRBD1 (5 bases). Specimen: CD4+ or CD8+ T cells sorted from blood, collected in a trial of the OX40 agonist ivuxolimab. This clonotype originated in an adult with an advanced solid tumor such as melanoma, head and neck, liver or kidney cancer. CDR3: CASSPDKSYGYTF. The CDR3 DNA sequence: TGTGCCAGCTCACCGGACAAATCTTATGGCTACACCTTC.